The present T cell receptor (beta chain) was sequenced within a study of cytomegalovirus exposure and HLA in healthy donors. 60 Vbeta and 13 Jbeta primers were used in PCR. Data came from immunoSEQ multiplex PCR; TCRdb stores just in-frame clones and leaves some out. The data show 90,000 to 100,000 clones, approximately 71% seen once. Study results and limitations: The study recorded 164 TCR beta chains that were cytomegalovirus-associated.

Details on this clone: Its target is unknown.

The germline V gene encodes CDR1 SNHLY and CDR2 FYNNEI. This CDR3 contains 14 residues. V was clipped by 8 bases and J by 1 base, with 12 bases between them. Sequenced input: PBMCs. The chain couples TRBV2 to TRBJ2-1; TRBD2 might be the D (6 bases). The receptor comes from a man aged 45-65 years in good health and CMV-seronegative. CDR3 nucleotides: TGTGCCAGCGCGGGGCAATATTCCTACAATGAGCAGTTCTTC. Amino acids: CASAGQYSYNEQFF.